This TCR beta chain originates from a study of OX40 agonist ivuxolimab in advanced cancers. Measured with immunoSEQ multiplex PCR; TCRdb has only the in-frame clones, and not every one. Of 90,000 to 130,000 clones listed, approximately 90% are singletons. This CDR3 spans 16 amino acids. Germline values: CDR1 SGHTS, CDR2 YDEGEE. The junction had 4 bases not matched to a gene; V was cut back by 2 bases and J by 5 bases. The sample in question was CD4+ or CD8+ T cells sorted from blood, obtained in a trial of the OX40 agonist ivuxolimab. The V call is TRBV5-8, the J call TRBJ2-5; 15 nucleotides align to TRBD2. The sequence came from an adult with an advanced solid tumor such as melanoma, head and neck, liver or kidney cancer. CDR3 sequence (DNA): TGTGCCAGCAGCTTTGGACTAGCGGGGGGGCTCGAGACCCAGTACTTC. Translating it yields CASSFGLAGGLETQYF.